The T cell receptor (beta chain) described here comes from a study of T cells in Graves' hyperthyroidism and ophthalmopathy. V shed 4 bases and J 2 bases; nucleotides not matched to a gene: 5. Germline assignment: CDR1 DFQATT and CDR2 SNEGSKA (reference sequence). The CDR3 spans 14 residues. Amplification targeted TCR beta CDR3 regions from RNA transcripts. The HTBI set primed first-round TCR CDR3 RT-PCR. MiXCR, applied by TCRdb to the multiplex PCR reads, yields one record per CDR3 protein. This repertoire shows about 420,000 distinct CDR3 sequences, approximately 14% found once; its top ten account for around 14%. This clonotype was observed a handful of times.

The chain links TRBV20-1 to TRBJ2-3, with TRBD1 identical over 8 bases. What was sequenced was blood. The receptor's source is a woman aged 18-29 years with Graves' hyperthyroidism. This chain's CDR3 is CSATWTGLTDTQYF. Written as DNA, the CDR3 is TGCAGTGCTACCTGGACAGGGCTCACAGATACGCAGTATTTT.